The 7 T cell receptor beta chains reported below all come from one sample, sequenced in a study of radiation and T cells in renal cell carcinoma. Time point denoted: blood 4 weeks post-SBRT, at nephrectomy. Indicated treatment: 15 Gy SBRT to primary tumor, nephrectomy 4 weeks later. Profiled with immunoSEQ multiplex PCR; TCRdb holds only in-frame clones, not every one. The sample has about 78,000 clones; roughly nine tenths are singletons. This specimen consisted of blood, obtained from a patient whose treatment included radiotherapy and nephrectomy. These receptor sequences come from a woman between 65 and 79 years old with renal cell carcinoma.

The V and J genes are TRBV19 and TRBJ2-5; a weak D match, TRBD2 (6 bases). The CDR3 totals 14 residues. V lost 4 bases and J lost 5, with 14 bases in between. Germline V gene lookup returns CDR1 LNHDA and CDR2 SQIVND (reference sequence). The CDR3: CASSTRLGLETQYF. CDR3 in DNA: TGTGCCAGTAGTACCAGACTAGGGCTGGAGACCCAGTACTTC. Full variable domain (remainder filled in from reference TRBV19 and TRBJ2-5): DGGITQSPKYLFRKEGQNVTLSCEQNLNHDAMYWYRQDPGQGLRLIYYSQIVNDFQKGDIAEGYSVSREKKESFPLTVTSAQKNPTAFYLCASSTRLGLETQYFGPGTRLLVL.

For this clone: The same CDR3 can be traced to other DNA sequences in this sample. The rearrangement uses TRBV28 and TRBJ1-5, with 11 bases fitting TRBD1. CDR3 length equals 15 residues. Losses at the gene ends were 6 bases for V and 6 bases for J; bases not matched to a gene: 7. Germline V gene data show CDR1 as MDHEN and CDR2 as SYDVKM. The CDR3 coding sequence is TGTGCCAGCAGCCTCGGGACAGGGGGAGCTCAGCCCCAGCATTTT. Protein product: CASSLGTGGAQPQHF.

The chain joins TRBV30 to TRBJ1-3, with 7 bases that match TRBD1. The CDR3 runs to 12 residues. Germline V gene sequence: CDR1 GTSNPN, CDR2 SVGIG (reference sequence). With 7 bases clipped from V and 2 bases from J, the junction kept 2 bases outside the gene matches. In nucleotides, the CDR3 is TGTGCCTTGACAGGGACTGGAAACACCATATATTTT. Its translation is CALTGTGNTIYF.

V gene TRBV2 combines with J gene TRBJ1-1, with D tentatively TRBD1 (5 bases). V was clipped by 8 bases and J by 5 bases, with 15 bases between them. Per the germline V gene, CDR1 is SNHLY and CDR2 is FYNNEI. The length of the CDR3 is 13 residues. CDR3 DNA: TGTGCCAGCGCCAGGGAGGGGAGGACTGAAGCTTTCTTT. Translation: CASAREGRTEAFF.

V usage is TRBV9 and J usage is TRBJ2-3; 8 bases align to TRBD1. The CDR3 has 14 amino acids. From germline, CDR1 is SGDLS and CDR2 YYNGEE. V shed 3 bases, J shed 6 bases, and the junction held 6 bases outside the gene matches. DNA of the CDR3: TGTGCCAGCAGCGACCGACAGGGGAAGGATACGCAGTATTTT. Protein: CASSDRQGKDTQYF.

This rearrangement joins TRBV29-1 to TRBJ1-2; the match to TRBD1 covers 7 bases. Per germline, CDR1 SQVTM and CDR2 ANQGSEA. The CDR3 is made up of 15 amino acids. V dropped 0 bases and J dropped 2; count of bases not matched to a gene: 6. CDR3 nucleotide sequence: TGCAGCGTTGAAGATCGCGGACAGGCGAACTATGGCTACACCTTC. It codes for CSVEDRGQANYGYTF. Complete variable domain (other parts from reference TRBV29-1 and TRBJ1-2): SAVISQKPSRDICQRGTSLTIQCQVDSQVTMMFWYRQQPGQSLTLIATANQGSEATYESGFVIDKFPISRPNLTFSTLTVSNMSPEDSSIYLCSVEDRGQANYGYTFGSGTRLTVV.

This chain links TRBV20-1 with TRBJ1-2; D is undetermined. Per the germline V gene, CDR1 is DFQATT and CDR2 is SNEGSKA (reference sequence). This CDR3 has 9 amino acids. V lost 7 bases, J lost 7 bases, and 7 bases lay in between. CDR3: CSVSGGYTF. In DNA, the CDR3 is TGCAGTGTGAGTGGTGGCTACACCTTC.